The sequence of this T cell receptor (beta chain) was determined in a study of human T cells and chemical hapten exposure. Study-wide results and limits: Large CDR3 similarity clusters arose significantly more often from expanded TCRs than from controls. TCRs exceeding 1 in 1000 frequency stayed unchanged with DPC sensitization. The donor cohort had alopecia, so its immune response may not match that of healthy people.

A remark on this clonotype: Its antigen is still unknown. A read error may explain this, as a much larger clone is one base away.

The time point was: pre-sensitization, week 0. Treatment denoted: therapeutic diphenylcyclopropenone sensitization with weekly scalp DPC. One entry per CDR3 protein results from TCRdb running MiXCR on the RACE reads. Counted here are tens of thousands of distinct CDR3 sequences, 10% occurring once; the ten biggest clones make up less than 6.5%. The CDR3 sequence is 14 residues long. This sequence was found in a man aged 25-45 years with alopecia areata. Some clones in this sample may be carry-over from other donors' samples. This chain joins TRBV12-3 or TRBV12-4 and TRBJ1-6; D remains ambiguous. The sequences come from whole blood, collected in connection with sensitization to the hapten diphenylcyclopropenone (DPC). The CDR3 here is CANSSSSYNSPLHF. The CDR3 bases are TGTGCCAACAGTTCTAGTTCCTATAATTCACCCCTCCACTTT.